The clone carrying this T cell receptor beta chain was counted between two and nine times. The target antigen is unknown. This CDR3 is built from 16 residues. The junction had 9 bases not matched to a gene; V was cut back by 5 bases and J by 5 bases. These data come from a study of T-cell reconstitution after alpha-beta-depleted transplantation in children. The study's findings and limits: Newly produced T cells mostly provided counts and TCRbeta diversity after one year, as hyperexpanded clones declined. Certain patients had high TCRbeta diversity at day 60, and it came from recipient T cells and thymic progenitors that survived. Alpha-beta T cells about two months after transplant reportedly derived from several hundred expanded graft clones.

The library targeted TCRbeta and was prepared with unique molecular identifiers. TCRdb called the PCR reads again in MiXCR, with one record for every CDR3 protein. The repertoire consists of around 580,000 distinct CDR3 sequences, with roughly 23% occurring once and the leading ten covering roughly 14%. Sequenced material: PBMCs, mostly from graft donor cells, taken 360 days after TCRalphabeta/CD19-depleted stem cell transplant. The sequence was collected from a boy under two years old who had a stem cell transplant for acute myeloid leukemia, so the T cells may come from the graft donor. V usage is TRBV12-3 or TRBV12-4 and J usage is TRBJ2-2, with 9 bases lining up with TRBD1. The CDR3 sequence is CASSPTGTGRTGELFF. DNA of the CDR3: TGTGCCAGCAGTCCAACCGGGACAGGGAGGACCGGGGAGCTGTTTTTT.